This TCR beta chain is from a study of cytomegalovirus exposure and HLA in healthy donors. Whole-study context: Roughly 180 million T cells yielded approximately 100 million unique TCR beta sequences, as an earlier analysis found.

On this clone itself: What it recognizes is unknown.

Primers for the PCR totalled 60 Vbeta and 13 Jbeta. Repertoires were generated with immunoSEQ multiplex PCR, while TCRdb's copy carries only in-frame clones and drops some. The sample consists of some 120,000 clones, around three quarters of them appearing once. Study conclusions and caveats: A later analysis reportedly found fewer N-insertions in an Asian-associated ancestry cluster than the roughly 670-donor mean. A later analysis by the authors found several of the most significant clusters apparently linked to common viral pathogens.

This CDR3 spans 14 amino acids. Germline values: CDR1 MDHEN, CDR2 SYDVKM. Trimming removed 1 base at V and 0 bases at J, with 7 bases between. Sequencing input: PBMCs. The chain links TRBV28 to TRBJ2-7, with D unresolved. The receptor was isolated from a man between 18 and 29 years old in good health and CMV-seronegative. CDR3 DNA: TGTGCCAGCAGTTTATTGTACGGCTCCTACGAGCAGTACTTC. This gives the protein CASSLLYGSYEQYF.